The entry below describes one TCR beta chain. MiXCR, run by TCRdb on the 5' RACE reads, gives a single entry per CDR3 protein. The data show about 94,000 distinct CDR3 sequences, 7.5% to 10% seen once. This entry belongs to a study of T cells after yellow fever vaccination. Study details: Each low-cell-number fraction was prepared by means of SMART-Seq v4 Ultra Low Input. Findings of the study overall: FACS-sorted repertoires could harbor abundant contaminating bulk-population clonotypes. A limited proportion of clonotypes was detected within both the CD4 and CD8 compartments. The study found a weaker secondary response that peaked faster, day 5 versus 15.

The V gene's germline CDR1 is SGHVS and CDR2 FQNEAQ. The V and J ends lost 3 bases and 13 bases, in that order; junction bases with no gene match: 13. The CDR3 runs to 15 residues. The receptor comes from a man aged 18 to 29 who received the YFV17D yellow fever vaccine. V gene TRBV7-8 combines with J gene TRBJ2-1; 9 nucleotides align to TRBD2. The source material was CD8+ T cells not binding an NS4B(214-222) dextramer, sorted from PBMCs, sampled less than 16 days after the first yellow fever vaccination. The CDR3 sequence is CASSFRTSVFISQFF. CDR3 DNA sequence: TGTGCCAGCAGCTTCAGGACTAGCGTCTTTATCTCCCAGTTCTTC.